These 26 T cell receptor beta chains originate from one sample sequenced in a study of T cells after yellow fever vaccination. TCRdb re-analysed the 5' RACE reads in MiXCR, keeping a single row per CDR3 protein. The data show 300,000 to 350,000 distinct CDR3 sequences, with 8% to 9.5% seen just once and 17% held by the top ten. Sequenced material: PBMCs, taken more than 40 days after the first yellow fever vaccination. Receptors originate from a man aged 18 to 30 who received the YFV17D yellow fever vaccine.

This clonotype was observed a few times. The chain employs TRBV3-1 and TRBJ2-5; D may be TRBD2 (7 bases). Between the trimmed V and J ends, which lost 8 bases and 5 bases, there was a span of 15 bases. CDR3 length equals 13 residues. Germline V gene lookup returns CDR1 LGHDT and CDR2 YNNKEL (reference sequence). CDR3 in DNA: TGTGCCAGCGCGGGGGCCCTCGGGGAGACCCAGTACTTC. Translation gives CASAGALGETQYF.

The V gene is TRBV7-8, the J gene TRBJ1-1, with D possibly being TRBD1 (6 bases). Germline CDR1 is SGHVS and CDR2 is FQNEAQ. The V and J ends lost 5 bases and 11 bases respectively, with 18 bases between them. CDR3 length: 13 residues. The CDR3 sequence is CASSGGPEVKAFF. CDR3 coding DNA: TGTGCCAGCAGCGGGGGGCCCGAGGTCAAGGCTTTCTTT.

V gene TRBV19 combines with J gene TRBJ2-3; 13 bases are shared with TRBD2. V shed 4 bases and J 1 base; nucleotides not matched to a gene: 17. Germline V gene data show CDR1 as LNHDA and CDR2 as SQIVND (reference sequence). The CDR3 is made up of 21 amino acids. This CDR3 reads CASSTPPTSGGSLPGTDTQYF. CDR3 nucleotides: TGTGCCAGTAGTACCCCGCCGACTAGCGGGGGGTCCCTCCCCGGCACAGATACGCAGTATTTT.

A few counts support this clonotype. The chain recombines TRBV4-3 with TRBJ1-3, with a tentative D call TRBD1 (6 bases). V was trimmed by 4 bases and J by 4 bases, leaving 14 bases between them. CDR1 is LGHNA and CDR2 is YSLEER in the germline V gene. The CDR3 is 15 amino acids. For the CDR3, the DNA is TGCGCCAGCAGCCCCGGCCAGGGGAACGGAAACACCATATATTTT. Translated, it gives CASSPGQGNGNTIYF.

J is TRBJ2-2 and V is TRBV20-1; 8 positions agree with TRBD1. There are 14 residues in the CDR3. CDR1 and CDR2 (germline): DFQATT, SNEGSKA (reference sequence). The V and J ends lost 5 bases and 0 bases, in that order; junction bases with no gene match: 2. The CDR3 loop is CSAPGQANTGELFF. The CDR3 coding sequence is TGCAGTGCTCCGGGACAGGCGAACACCGGGGAGCTGTTTTTT.

The CDR3 DNA is TGTGCCACCAGCAGAGATCGTCTCTCTGGAAACACCATATATTTT. Amino acids: CATSRDRLSGNTIYF. The V and J genes are TRBV15 and TRBJ1-3, with D unclear. Per germline, CDR1 LNHNV and CDR2 YYDKDF (reference sequence). The CDR3 extends over 15 amino acids. V dropped 0 bases and J dropped 0 bases, with 6 bases sitting between them.

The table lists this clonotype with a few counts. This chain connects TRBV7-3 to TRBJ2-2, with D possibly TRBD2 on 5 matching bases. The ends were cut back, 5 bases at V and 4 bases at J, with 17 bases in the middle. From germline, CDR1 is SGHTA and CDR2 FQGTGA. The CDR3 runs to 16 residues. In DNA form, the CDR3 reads TGTGCCAGCAGCCCCCGGACCGTTCGGGGCACCGGGGAGCTGTTTTTT. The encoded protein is CASSPRTVRGTGELFF.

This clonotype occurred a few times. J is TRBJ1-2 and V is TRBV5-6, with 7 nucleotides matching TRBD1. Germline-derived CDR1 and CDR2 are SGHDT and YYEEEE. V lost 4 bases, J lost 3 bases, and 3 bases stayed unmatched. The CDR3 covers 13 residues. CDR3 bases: TGTGCCAGCAGCGCCGGGACAGACTATGGCTACACCTTC. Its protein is CASSAGTDYGYTF.

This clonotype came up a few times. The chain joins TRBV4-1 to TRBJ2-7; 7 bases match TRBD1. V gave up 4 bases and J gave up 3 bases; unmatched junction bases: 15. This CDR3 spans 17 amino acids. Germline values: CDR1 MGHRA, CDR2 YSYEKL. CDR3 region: CASSPSLSGTENYEQYF. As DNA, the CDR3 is TGCGCCAGCAGCCCAAGCCTAAGTGGGACAGAAAACTACGAGCAGTACTTC.

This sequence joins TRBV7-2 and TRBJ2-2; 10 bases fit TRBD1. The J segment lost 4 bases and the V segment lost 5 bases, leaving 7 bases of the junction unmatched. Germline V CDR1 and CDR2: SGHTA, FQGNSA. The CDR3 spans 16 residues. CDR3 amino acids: CASSRRTGGATGELFF. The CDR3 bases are TGTGCCAGCAGCCGAAGGACAGGGGGAGCCACCGGGGAGCTGTTTTTT.

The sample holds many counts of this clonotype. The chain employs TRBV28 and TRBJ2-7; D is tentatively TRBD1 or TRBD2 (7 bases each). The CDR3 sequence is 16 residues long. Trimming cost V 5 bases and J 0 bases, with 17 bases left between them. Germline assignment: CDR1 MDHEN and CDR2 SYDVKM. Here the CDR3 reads CASSPGGGDGSYEQYV. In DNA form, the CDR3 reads TGTGCCAGCAGTCCAGGGGGGGGGGACGGCTCCTACGAGCAGTACGTC.

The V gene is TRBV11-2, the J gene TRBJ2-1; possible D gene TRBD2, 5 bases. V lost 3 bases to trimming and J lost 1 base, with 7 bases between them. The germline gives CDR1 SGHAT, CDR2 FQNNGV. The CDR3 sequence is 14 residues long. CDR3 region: CASSFPGSYNEQFF. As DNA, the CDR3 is TGTGCCAGCAGCTTTCCGGGATCCTACAATGAGCAGTTCTTC. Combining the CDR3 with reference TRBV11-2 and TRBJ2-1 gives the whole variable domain EAGVAQSPRYKIIEKRQSVAFWCNPISGHATLYWYQQILGQGPKLLIQFQNNGVVDDSQLPKDRFSAERLKGVDSTLKIQPAKLEDSAVYLCASSFPGSYNEQFFGPGTRLTVL.

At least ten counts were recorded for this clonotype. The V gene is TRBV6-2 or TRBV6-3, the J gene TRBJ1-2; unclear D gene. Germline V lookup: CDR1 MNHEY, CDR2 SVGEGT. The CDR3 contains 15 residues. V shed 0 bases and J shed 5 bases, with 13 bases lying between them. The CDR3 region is CASSYSSLLKYGYTF. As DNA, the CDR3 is TGTGCCAGCAGTTACTCTTCACTACTCAAATATGGCTACACCTTC.

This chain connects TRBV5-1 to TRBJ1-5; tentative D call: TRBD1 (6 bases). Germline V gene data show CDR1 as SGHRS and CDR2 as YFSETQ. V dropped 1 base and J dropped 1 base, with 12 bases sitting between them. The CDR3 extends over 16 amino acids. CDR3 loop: CASSLRPDRSNQPQHF. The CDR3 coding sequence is TGCGCCAGCAGCTTGCGTCCGGACAGAAGCAATCAGCCCCAGCATTTT. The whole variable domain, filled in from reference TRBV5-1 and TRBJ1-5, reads KAGVTQTPRYLIKTRGQQVTLSCSPISGHRSVSWYQQTPGQGLQFLFEYFSETQRNKGNFPGRFSGRQFSNSRSEMNVSTLELGDSALYLCASSLRPDRSNQPQHFGDGTRLSIL.

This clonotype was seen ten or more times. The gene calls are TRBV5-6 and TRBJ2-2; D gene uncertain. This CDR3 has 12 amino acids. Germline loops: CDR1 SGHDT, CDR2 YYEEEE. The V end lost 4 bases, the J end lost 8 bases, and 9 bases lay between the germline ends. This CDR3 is CASSPGVGELFF. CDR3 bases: TGTGCCAGCAGCCCTGGTGTGGGGGAGCTGTTTTTT.

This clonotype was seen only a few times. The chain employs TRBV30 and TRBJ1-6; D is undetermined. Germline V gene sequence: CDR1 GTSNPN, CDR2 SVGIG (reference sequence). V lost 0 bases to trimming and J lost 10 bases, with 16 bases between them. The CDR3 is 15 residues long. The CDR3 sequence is CAWSVGEEGRSPLHF. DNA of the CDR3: TGTGCCTGGAGTGTTGGGGAGGAAGGTCGCTCACCCCTCCACTTT.

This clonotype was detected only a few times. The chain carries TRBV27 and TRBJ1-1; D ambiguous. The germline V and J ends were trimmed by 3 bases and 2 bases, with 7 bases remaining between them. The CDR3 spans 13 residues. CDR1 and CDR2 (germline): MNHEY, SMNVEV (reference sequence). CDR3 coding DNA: TGTGCCAGCAGTTTCTCGCAAAACACTGAAGCTTTCTTT. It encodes CASSFSQNTEAFF.

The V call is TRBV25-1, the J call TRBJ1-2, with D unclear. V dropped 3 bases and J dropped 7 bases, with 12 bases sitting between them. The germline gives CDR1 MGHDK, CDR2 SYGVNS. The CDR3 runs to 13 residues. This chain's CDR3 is CASSDAASGGYTF. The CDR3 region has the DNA TGTGCCAGCAGTGATGCAGCATCAGGTGGCTACACCTTC.

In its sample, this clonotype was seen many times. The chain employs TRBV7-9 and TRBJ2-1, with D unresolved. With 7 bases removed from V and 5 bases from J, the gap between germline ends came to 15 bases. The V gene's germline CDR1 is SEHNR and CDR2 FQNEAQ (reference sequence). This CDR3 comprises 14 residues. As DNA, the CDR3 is TGTGCCAGCATTCGAAGTGGCGGAAACAATGAGCAGTTCTTC. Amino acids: CASIRSGGNNEQFF.

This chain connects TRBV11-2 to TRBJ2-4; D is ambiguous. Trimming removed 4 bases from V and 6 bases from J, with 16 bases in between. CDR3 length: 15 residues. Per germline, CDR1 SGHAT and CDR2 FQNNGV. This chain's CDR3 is CASSSWGGRGNIQYF. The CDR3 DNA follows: TGTGCCAGCAGCTCCTGGGGTGGAAGAGGAAACATTCAGTACTTC. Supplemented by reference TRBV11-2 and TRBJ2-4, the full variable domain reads EAGVAQSPRYKIIEKRQSVAFWCNPISGHATLYWYQQILGQGPKLLIQFQNNGVVDDSQLPKDRFSAERLKGVDSTLKIQPAKLEDSAVYLCASSSWGGRGNIQYFGAGTRLSVL.

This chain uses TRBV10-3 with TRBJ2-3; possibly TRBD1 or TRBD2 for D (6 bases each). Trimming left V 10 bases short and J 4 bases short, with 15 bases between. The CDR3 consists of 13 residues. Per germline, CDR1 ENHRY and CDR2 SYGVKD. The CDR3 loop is CATVGGLADTQYF. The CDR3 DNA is TGTGCCACCGTGGGGGGCCTTGCAGATACGCAGTATTTT.

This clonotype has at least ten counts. The CDR3 sequence: CASSPGQWGGGEQFF. The CDR3 DNA reads as TGCGCCAGCAGCCCCGGACAGTGGGGGGGTGGTGAGCAGTTCTTC. The chain links TRBV5-1 to TRBJ2-1; possible D gene TRBD2, 7 bases. Per germline, CDR1 SGHRS and CDR2 YFSETQ. The CDR3 covers 15 residues. Trimming took off 4 bases at V and 9 bases at J, with 20 bases between the two ends.

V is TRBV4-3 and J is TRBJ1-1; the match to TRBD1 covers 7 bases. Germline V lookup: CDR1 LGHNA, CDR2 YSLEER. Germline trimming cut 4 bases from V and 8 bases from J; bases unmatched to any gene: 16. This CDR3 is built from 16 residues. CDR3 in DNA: TGCGCCAGCAGCCCACGACAGGGTGGGGAAACAATCGAAGCTTTCTTT. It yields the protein CASSPRQGGETIEAFF.

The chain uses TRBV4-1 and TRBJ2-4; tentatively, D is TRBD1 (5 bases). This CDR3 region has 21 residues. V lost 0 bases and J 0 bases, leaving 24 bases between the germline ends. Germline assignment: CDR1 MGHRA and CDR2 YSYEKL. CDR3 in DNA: TGCGCCAGCAGCCAAGATTTTTTGTTGGGCTCGTCCAGGGTAGCCAAAAACATTCAGTACTTC. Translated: CASSQDFLLGSSRVAKNIQYF.

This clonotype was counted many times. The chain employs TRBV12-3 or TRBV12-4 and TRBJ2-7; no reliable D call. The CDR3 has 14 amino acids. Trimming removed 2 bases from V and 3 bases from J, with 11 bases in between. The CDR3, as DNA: TGTGCCAGCAGTTTAAACCGCAACAACTACGAGCAGTACTTC. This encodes CASSLNRNNYEQYF.

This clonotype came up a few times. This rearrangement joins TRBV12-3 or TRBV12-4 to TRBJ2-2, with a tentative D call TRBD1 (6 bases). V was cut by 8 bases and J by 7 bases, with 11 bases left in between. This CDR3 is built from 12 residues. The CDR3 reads CASYLGGGELFF. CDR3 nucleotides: TGTGCCAGCTATCTAGGGGGCGGGGAGCTGTTTTTT.